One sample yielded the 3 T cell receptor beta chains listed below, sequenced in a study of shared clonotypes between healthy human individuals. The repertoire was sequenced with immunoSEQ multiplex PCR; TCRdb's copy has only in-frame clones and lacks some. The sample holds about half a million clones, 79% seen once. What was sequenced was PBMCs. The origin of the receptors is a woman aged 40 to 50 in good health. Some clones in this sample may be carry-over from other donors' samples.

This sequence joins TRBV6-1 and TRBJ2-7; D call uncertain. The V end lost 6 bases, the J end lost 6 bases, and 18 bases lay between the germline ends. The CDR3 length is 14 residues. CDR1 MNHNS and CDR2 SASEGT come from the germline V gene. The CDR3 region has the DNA TGTGCCAGCAGGTGGGCAGACCTCTCCGGCGAGCAGTACTTC. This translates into CASRWADLSGEQYF.

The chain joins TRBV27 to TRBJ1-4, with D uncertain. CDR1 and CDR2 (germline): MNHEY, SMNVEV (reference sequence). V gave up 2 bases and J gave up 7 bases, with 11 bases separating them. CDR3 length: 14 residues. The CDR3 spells CASSLPQAGEKLFF. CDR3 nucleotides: TGTGCCAGCAGTTTACCCCAGGCGGGTGAAAAACTGTTTTTT.

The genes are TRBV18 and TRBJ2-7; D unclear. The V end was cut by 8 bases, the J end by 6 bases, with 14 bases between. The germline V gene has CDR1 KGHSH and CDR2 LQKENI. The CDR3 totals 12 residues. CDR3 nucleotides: TGTGCCAGCCAAAGTACTCGCGGCGAGCAGTACTTC. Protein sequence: CASQSTRGEQYF.